Each of the 17 T cell receptor beta chains below was sequenced from the same sample in a study of T cell responses to AZD1222 COVID-19 vaccine. Produced via immunoSEQ multiplex PCR; TCRdb's table is partial and in-frame only. Of some 120,000 clones listed, just over 85% were seen once; the top ten hold about 8.8%. Sequenced here: peripheral blood, sampled on day 0 of AZD1222 vaccination. These receptors were obtained from an adult in good health.

The rearrangement links TRBV4-3 to TRBJ1-2; TRBD1 agrees at 9 bases. V lost 0 bases to trimming and J lost 7 bases; unmatched junction nucleotides: 6. CDR1 is LGHNA and CDR2 is YSLEER in the germline V gene. This CDR3 has 15 amino acids. This chain's CDR3 is CASSQELTGGGGYTF. The DNA for the CDR3 is TGCGCCAGCAGCCAAGAGTTGACAGGGGGAGGTGGCTACACCTTC.

The rearrangement uses TRBV9 and TRBJ1-5; TRBD1 matches 9 bases. CDR1 SGDLS and CDR2 YYNGEE come from the germline V gene. J was trimmed by 7 bases and V by 4 bases; bases with no gene match: 6. The CDR3 covers 14 residues. CDR3 DNA sequence: TGTGCCAGCAGCCCCGGGACAGGGTCGCAGCCCCAGCATTTT. Translating it yields CASSPGTGSQPQHF.

V and J are TRBV3-1 (or the pseudogene TRBV3-2) and TRBJ1-5, with 9 bases fitting TRBD1. In germline, CDR1 is LGHDT, CDR2 YNNKEL (reference sequence). This CDR3 comprises 16 residues. V trimming: 1 base; J trimming: 6 bases; junction bases outside the gene matches: 7. CDR3 protein: CASSQGGQGLGQPQHF. As DNA, the CDR3 is TGTGCCAGCAGCCAAGGTGGACAGGGGTTGGGTCAGCCCCAGCATTTT.

V usage is TRBV25-1 and J usage is TRBJ1-2, with a weak D call TRBD1 (5 bases). Trimming left V 4 bases short and J 5 bases short, with 17 bases between. CDR3 length: 15 residues. Germline CDR1 reads MGHDK; CDR2 reads SYGVNS. CDR3 amino acids: CASSGGRGFGYGYTF. CDR3 in DNA: TGTGCCAGCAGTGGAGGACGGGGGTTCGGGTATGGCTACACCTTC.

V usage is TRBV7-8 and J usage is TRBJ1-1, with D possibly TRBD1 on 5 matching bases. The CDR3 covers 15 residues. Germline CDR1 is SGHVS and CDR2 is FQNEAQ. The V end was cut by 2 bases, the J end by 2 bases, with 12 bases between. The CDR3 bases are TGTGCCAGCAGCTTATTGTTCGGGGACAACACTGAAGCTTTCTTT. This encodes CASSLLFGDNTEAFF.

The V gene is TRBV18, the J gene TRBJ2-6; D perhaps matches TRBD1 (6 bases). The V and J ends lost 3 bases and 6 bases respectively, with 15 bases between them. This CDR3 has 16 residues. Germline values: CDR1 KGHSH, CDR2 LQKENI. CDR3 region: CASSPQTGSKANVLTF. The DNA for the CDR3 is TGTGCCAGCTCACCCCAAACAGGGAGTAAGGCCAACGTCCTGACTTTC.

The rearrangement joins TRBV15 to TRBJ1-4; 8 bases match TRBD1. The V gene's germline CDR1 is LNHNV and CDR2 YYDKDF (reference sequence). CDR3 length equals 15 residues. V shed 0 bases, J shed 5 bases, and the junction held 2 bases outside the gene matches. The CDR3 region has the DNA TGTGCCACCAGCAGAGATCAGGGGGCAAATGAAAAACTGTTTTTT. Its translation: CATSRDQGANEKLFF.

The chain is built from TRBV15 and TRBJ2-3; D gene unclear. This CDR3 is built from 12 residues. V lost 0 bases to trimming and J lost 5 bases, with 3 bases between them. Germline-derived CDR1 and CDR2 are LNHNV and YYDKDF (reference sequence). The CDR3, as DNA: TGTGCCACCAGCAGAGATGGAGATACGCAGTATTTT. The encoded protein is CATSRDGDTQYF.

The V call is TRBV6-2 or TRBV6-3, the J call TRBJ1-6; TRBD1 might be the D (5 bases). CDR3 size: 16 residues. V was shortened by 6 bases and J by 7 bases, with 19 bases between the two germline ends. Germline V gene data show CDR1 as MNHEY and CDR2 as SVGEGT. The CDR3 sequence is CASSPRQTKLNSPLHF. The CDR3 nucleotides read TGTGCCAGCAGCCCTAGACAGACCAAACTAAATTCACCCCTCCACTTT.

CDR3 protein: CASTQERSLNTGELFF. CDR3 coding DNA: TGTGCCAGCACCCAGGAGAGATCCCTGAACACCGGGGAGCTGTTTTTT. The chain has TRBV5-4 and TRBJ2-2; D remains unclear. V lost 6 bases, J lost 1 base, and 16 bases lay in between. There are 16 residues in the CDR3. Germline V CDR1 and CDR2: SGHNT, YYREEE (reference sequence). Based on the CDR3 plus reference TRBV5-4 and TRBJ2-2, the full variable domain is ETGVTQSPTHLIKTRGQQVTLRCSSQSGHNTVSWYQQALGQGPQFIFQYYREEENGRGNFPPRFSGLQFPNYSSELNVNALELDDSALYLCASTQERSLNTGELFFGEGSRLTVL.

V and J are TRBV5-1 and TRBJ1-6; 7 bases agree with TRBD1. Losses at the gene ends were 0 bases for V and 7 bases for J; bases not matched to a gene: 4. CDR1 SGHRS and CDR2 YFSETQ come from the germline V gene. The length of the CDR3 is 15 residues. In nucleotides, the CDR3 is TGCGCCAGCAGCTTGGCTCCGACAGGGAATTCACCCCTCCACTTT. Protein product: CASSLAPTGNSPLHF.

The chain combines TRBV28 with TRBJ1-5, with 9 bases that match TRBD1. Unmatched junction bases numbered 3, after V lost 4 bases and J lost 2 bases. This CDR3 region has 15 residues. CDR1 is MDHEN, CDR2 SYDVKM, per germline. CDR3 loop: CASSSRQGGNQPQHF. The DNA for the CDR3 is TGTGCCAGCAGTTCAAGACAGGGGGGCAATCAGCCCCAGCATTTT. Using reference TRBV28 and TRBJ1-5 for the parts outside the CDR3, the full variable domain is DVKVTQSSRYLVKRTGEKVFLECVQDMDHENMFWYRQDPGLGLRLIYFSYDVKMKEKGDIPEGYSVSREKKERFSLILESASTNQTSMYLCASSSRQGGNQPQHFGDGTRLSIL.

CDR3 region: CASSFQPTGAHEQYF. The CDR3 DNA sequence: TGTGCCAGCAGCTTCCAACCGACAGGGGCCCACGAGCAGTACTTC. The V and J genes are TRBV11-2 and TRBJ2-7, with 8 positions matching TRBD1. From germline, CDR1 is SGHAT and CDR2 FQNNGV. The CDR3 runs to 15 residues. V shed 3 bases, J shed 5 bases, and the junction held 9 bases outside the gene matches.

The rearrangement links TRBV5-1 to TRBJ1-5; D gene unclear. Deletions cut 5 bases from V and 2 bases from J, with 14 bases between. CDR1 and CDR2 from the germline V gene are SGHRS and YFSETQ. The CDR3 runs to 15 residues. The CDR3 bases are TGCGCCAGCAGGCTGGGAGTCGAGGGCAATCAGCCCCAGCATTTT. The encoded protein is CASRLGVEGNQPQHF.

The chain joins TRBV10-3 to TRBJ2-1, with D maybe TRBD2 (5 bases). The CDR3 is made up of 13 amino acids. The germline CDR1 and CDR2 sequences are ENHRY and SYGVKD. V lost 6 bases to trimming and J lost 5 bases, with 11 bases between them. The DNA of the CDR3 is TGTGCCATCAGAACCGTACTAGACAATGAGCAGTTCTTC. It encodes CAIRTVLDNEQFF.

The table lists this clone with a count of one. V is TRBV5-1 and J is TRBJ1-1; D gene uncertain. The CDR3 length is 13 residues. V was pared by 3 bases and J by 1 base, with 7 bases between. The germline CDR1 and CDR2 sequences are SGHRS and YFSETQ. CDR3 protein: CASSSQTNTEAFF. CDR3 nucleotides: TGCGCCAGCAGCTCCCAGACGAACACTGAAGCTTTCTTT.

The chain couples TRBV11-1 to TRBJ2-7; no reliable D call. The CDR3 is made up of 13 amino acids. Trimming left V 3 bases short and J 6 bases short, with 12 bases between. Germline lookup yields CDR1 SGHAT and CDR2 FQDESV (reference sequence). In nucleotides, the CDR3 is TGTGCCAGCAGCTTGACCACCGCAAGCGAGCAGTACTTC. This encodes CASSLTTASEQYF.